What follows describes a single T cell receptor (beta chain). This clone was recorded a few times. This receptor's antigen is unknown. Per-base quality was not reported, and no clone a single base away is much larger than it. To sequence the TCRbeta CDR3 region, genomic DNA was isolated from the sorted cells. TCRbeta CDR3 regions were sequenced using the immunoSEQ Assay. TCRdb carries this immuneACCESS record with in-frame sequences only. Its versions omit some clonotypes, under half of them owing to an unresolved V gene in the studies checked, with the rest unexplained. This sample gives about 48,000 clones in total; around nine tenths of them show up just once. The ten biggest clones cover more than 5% of the sample. V lost 3 bases and J lost 6 bases; the stretch between them is 11 bases long. Including cysteine and phenylalanine, the CDR3 has 13 amino acids. CDR3 DNA is the only sequence kept; it has 39 bases, read in frame from the first base. Sequences ENHRY (CDR1) and SYGVKD (CDR2) are obtained from the germline V gene.

This sample was taken from a study of OX40 agonist ivuxolimab in advanced cancers. Regarding the study in general: Ivuxolimab, which targeted the costimulatory receptor OX40 (CD134), was an agonistic, fully human IgG2 monoclonal antibody. Intravenous ivuxolimab was administered to patients every 2 weeks at six dose levels: 0.01, 0.1, 0.3, 1.5, 3 and 10 mg/kg. Of the approximately 50 dose-escalation patients, hepatocellular carcinoma was present in about 20, melanoma in approximately 15, renal cell carcinoma in 9 and head and neck cancer in 9. In the dose-escalation cohort, more than 75% of patients were male, and the mean age was roughly 60 years, with a range of roughly 20 to 80. Prior anti-PD-1, anti-PD-L1 or anti-CTLA-4 therapy was permitted, and checkpoint inhibitors had been received by around 39% of dose-escalation patients. Three dose-escalation patients achieved partial responses, one with hepatocellular carcinoma and two with cutaneous melanoma. Peripheral TCRbeta sequencing was intended to test whether TCR sequence diversity was altered and clonal T-cell expansion was caused by ivuxolimab. The paper covers the monotherapy dose-escalation part of the phase I ivuxolimab trial, which included N ≈ 57 patients. Results and caveats for the whole study, not just this receptor: Clonal expansion of both CD4+ and CD8+ blood T cells was observed from baseline to week 6 at doses 0.1 to 3.0 mg/kg. Partial responders in the 0.1-3.0 mg/kg groups had among the lowest normalized peripheral clonal expansion, especially among CD8+ T cells. Which antigens the clonally expanded peripheral T cells were specific for was not determined. Low levels of normalized T-cell clonal expansion were also shown by some nonresponding patients. After ivuxolimab, more expanded clones were found on average in CD8+ T cells than in CD4+ T cells.

Patients with autoimmune disease history or receiving systemic immunosuppression were excluded from the trial. In every dose cohort, peripheral blood was drawn for TCR sequencing at baseline, cycle 4 day 1, and cycle 7 day 1. The samples were drawn from a first-in-human, open-label, multicenter phase I dose-escalation trial of ivuxolimab. Adults with locally advanced or metastatic melanoma, renal cell carcinoma, hepatocellular carcinoma or head and neck squamous cell carcinoma were enrolled in the trial. Before TCR sequencing, CD4+ T cells and CD8+ T cells were sorted from peripheral blood as separate populations.

Specimen: CD4+ or CD8+ T cells sorted from blood, collected in a trial of the OX40 agonist ivuxolimab. Recombination connected TRBV10-3 to TRBJ1-1; there is no confident call for the D gene. This clonotype was sampled from an adult with an advanced solid tumor such as melanoma, head and neck, liver or kidney cancer. The DNA sequence is as follows: TGTGCCATCAGTGAATTACCCGGCCCTGAAGCTTTCTTT. Translated, this gives CAISELPGPEAFF.